A selection of T cell receptor beta chains follows, all from one sample in a study of OX40 agonist ivuxolimab in advanced cancers. This table comes from immunoSEQ multiplex PCR, and its TCRdb copy is limited to in-frame clones, with some not included. This table holds tens of thousands of clones, almost 85% found once. Sequenced here: CD4+ or CD8+ T cells sorted from blood, sampled in a trial of the OX40 agonist ivuxolimab. The receptors originated from an adult with an advanced solid tumor such as melanoma, head and neck, liver or kidney cancer. The CDR3 runs from the conserved cysteine through the conserved F or W. The D gene is left open where the match is weak. Where a row states a size, it is once, few, many or the class of an expanded clone; other rows omit it.

d_call: TRBD2; v_call: TRBV5-1; j_call: TRBJ2-1; clone_size: .; cdr3_aa: CASSPGTTHYNEQFF; cdr3_nt: TGCGCCAGCAGCCCCGGGACTACCCACTACAATGAGCAGTTCTTC
d_call: .; v_call: TRBV19; j_call: TRBJ1-2; clone_size: .; cdr3_aa: CASSIRGPENYGYTF; cdr3_nt: TGTGCCAGTAGTATTCGGGGTCCCGAGAACTATGGCTACACCTTC
d_call: .; v_call: TRBV5-1; j_call: TRBJ1-5; clone_size: .; cdr3_aa: CASSLDGTSQPQHF; cdr3_nt: TGCGCCAGCAGCTTGGATGGGACCAGTCAGCCCCAGCATTTT
d_call: .; v_call: TRBV7-9; j_call: TRBJ2-5; clone_size: .; cdr3_aa: CASSLGNRDETQYF; cdr3_nt: TGTGCCAGCAGCTTGGGGAATCGGGACGAGACCCAGTACTTC
d_call: TRBD2; v_call: TRBV11-2; j_call: TRBJ2-1; clone_size: .; cdr3_aa: CASSISGGPSEQFF; cdr3_nt: TGTGCCAGCAGCATTAGCGGGGGGCCTAGTGAGCAGTTCTTC
d_call: .; v_call: TRBV6-5; j_call: TRBJ1-2; clone_size: once; cdr3_aa: CASRLSGANYGYTF; cdr3_nt: TGTGCCAGCAGGCTAAGCGGGGCTAACTATGGCTACACCTTC
d_call: .; v_call: TRBV2; j_call: TRBJ2-2; clone_size: .; cdr3_aa: CASSGTSNTGELFF; cdr3_nt: TGTGCCAGCAGTGGAACCTCGAACACCGGGGAGCTGTTTTTT
d_call: TRBD2; v_call: TRBV18; j_call: TRBJ2-1; clone_size: .; cdr3_aa: CASSPAGGLIYNEQFF; cdr3_nt: TGTGCCAGCTCACCCGCGGGGGGGCTCATCTACAATGAGCAGTTCTTC
d_call: TRBD1; v_call: TRBV29-1; j_call: TRBJ1-3; clone_size: .; cdr3_aa: CSVEDRGPDTIYF; cdr3_nt: TGCAGCGTTGAGGACAGGGGGCCGGACACCATATATTTT
d_call: .; v_call: TRBV2; j_call: TRBJ2-7; clone_size: once; cdr3_aa: CASSDLPGVEQYF; cdr3_nt: TGTGCCAGCAGTGATCTTCCAGGGGTCGAGCAGTACTTC
d_call: .; v_call: TRBV6-5; j_call: TRBJ2-2; clone_size: once; cdr3_aa: CASSDTNTGELFF; cdr3_nt: TGTGCCAGCAGTGATACGAACACCGGGGAGCTGTTTTTT
d_call: .; v_call: TRBV27; j_call: TRBJ1-1; clone_size: .; cdr3_aa: CASRPSGAPEAFF; cdr3_nt: TGTGCCAGCAGGCCGAGCGGGGCGCCTGAAGCTTTCTTT
d_call: TRBD1; v_call: TRBV5-5; j_call: TRBJ2-2; clone_size: .; cdr3_aa: CASSQGQGDTGELFF; cdr3_nt: TGTGCCAGCAGCCAGGGACAGGGGGACACCGGGGAGCTGTTTTTT
d_call: TRBD2; v_call: TRBV30; j_call: TRBJ2-7; clone_size: .; cdr3_aa: CAWLNPGLAGVEQYF; cdr3_nt: TGTGCCTGGCTCAATCCGGGACTAGCGGGGGTCGAGCAGTACTTC
d_call: .; v_call: TRBV18; j_call: TRBJ2-3; clone_size: .; cdr3_aa: CASSSSGVADTQYF; cdr3_nt: TGTGCCAGCTCATCCTCGGGGGTGGCAGATACGCAGTATTTT
d_call: .; v_call: TRBV10-3; j_call: TRBJ1-4; clone_size: .; cdr3_aa: CAISDPKTWQGANEKLFF; cdr3_nt: TGTGCCATCAGTGACCCCAAGACATGGCAGGGAGCTAATGAAAAACTGTTTTTT
d_call: TRBD1; v_call: TRBV7-2; j_call: TRBJ2-1; clone_size: .; cdr3_aa: CASSLMTGGNSNEQFF; cdr3_nt: TGTGCCAGCAGCTTGATGACAGGGGGCAATAGCAATGAGCAGTTCTTC
d_call: TRBD1; v_call: TRBV5-8; j_call: TRBJ1-2; clone_size: .; cdr3_aa: CASSKRTGHYGYTF; cdr3_nt: TGTGCCAGCAGCAAAAGGACAGGGCACTATGGCTACACCTTC
d_call: TRBD1; v_call: TRBV18; j_call: TRBJ2-5; clone_size: .; cdr3_aa: CASQPGDRGEETQYF; cdr3_nt: TGTGCCAGCCAACCCGGGGACAGGGGGGAAGAGACCCAGTACTTC
d_call: .; v_call: TRBV29-1; j_call: TRBJ1-1; clone_size: .; cdr3_aa: CSVEDYFLAQGNTEAFF; cdr3_nt: TGCAGCGTTGAAGATTATTTCCTAGCGCAGGGCAACACTGAAGCTTTCTTT
d_call: TRBD2; v_call: TRBV5-8; j_call: TRBJ2-3; clone_size: .; cdr3_aa: CASTLRERLDTQYF; cdr3_nt: TGTGCCAGCACCTTGCGGGAGCGGCTAGATACGCAGTATTTT
d_call: .; v_call: TRBV19; j_call: TRBJ1-5; clone_size: .; cdr3_aa: CATTEGPYQPQHF; cdr3_nt: TGTGCCACCACGGAAGGGCCTTATCAGCCCCAGCATTTT
d_call: TRBD1; v_call: TRBV6-1; j_call: TRBJ1-1; clone_size: .; cdr3_aa: CASSARGTGGAFF; cdr3_nt: TGTGCCAGCAGTGCCAGGGGGACAGGGGGTGCTTTCTTT
d_call: TRBD2; v_call: TRBV29-1; j_call: TRBJ2-3; clone_size: .; cdr3_aa: CSVLGTSGITDTQYF; cdr3_nt: TGCAGCGTCCTCGGGACTAGCGGCATCACAGATACGCAGTATTTT
d_call: .; v_call: TRBV7-2; j_call: TRBJ2-3; clone_size: .; cdr3_aa: CASSPGTDTQYF; cdr3_nt: TGTGCCAGCAGCCCCGGCACAGATACGCAGTATTTT
d_call: .; v_call: TRBV7-9; j_call: TRBJ2-3; clone_size: .; cdr3_aa: CASRSGGSPTDTQYF; cdr3_nt: TGTGCCAGCAGGAGTGGGGGGAGCCCCACAGATACGCAGTATTTT